The 17 T cell receptor beta chains in this list originate from one sample, sequenced in a study of blood T cell repertoires in COVID-19. Using immunoSEQ multiplex PCR, the repertoire was profiled, and TCRdb retains in-frame clones only, with some absent. The sample lists about 200,000 clones, around 84% occurring once. The sequenced sample consisted of peripheral blood. The receptor source for this set is a human donor in a cohort sampled during active COVID-19.

The rearrangement joins TRBV29-1 to TRBJ1-2; tentatively, D is TRBD1 (5 bases). CDR3 length equals 12 residues. Trimming took off 6 bases at V and 10 bases at J, with 18 bases between the two ends. Germline V lookup: CDR1 SQVTM, CDR2 ANQGSEA. For the CDR3, the DNA is TGCAGCGTAGAAAACAACGGACAAATCTACACCTTC. Protein: CSVENNGQIYTF.

The CDR3 DNA reads as TGTGCCAGCAGCTCGTTGGGAGCGGGAGAGTCCTACAATGAGCAGTTCTTC. Its translation is CASSSLGAGESYNEQFF. This chain connects TRBV7-9 to TRBJ2-1, with 8 positions matching TRBD2. The germline V gene has CDR1 SEHNR and CDR2 FQNEAQ (reference sequence). CDR3 length: 17 residues. V lost 4 bases and J lost 1; bases outside the gene matches: 9.

The chain joins TRBV28 to TRBJ2-7, with 7 nucleotides matching TRBD2. V lost 5 bases to trimming and J lost 6 bases; unmatched junction nucleotides: 10. Germline V gives CDR1 MDHEN, CDR2 SYDVKM. The CDR3 consists of 14 residues. The CDR3: CASSISGELPEQYF. The CDR3 bases are TGTGCCAGCAGTATAAGCGGGGAACTCCCCGAGCAGTACTTC.

This clone was counted only a few times. The chain has TRBV3-1 (or the pseudogene TRBV3-2) and TRBJ2-2; the match to TRBD2 covers 11 bases. The CDR3 consists of 14 residues. Looked up from germline, CDR1 is LGHDT and CDR2 is YNNKEL (reference sequence). Trimming removed 10 bases from V and 5 bases from J; junction bases left unmatched: 6. CDR3 nucleotides: TGTGCCACGCAAAGGACTAGCGGGACCGGGGAGCTGTTTTTT. Encoded protein: CATQRTSGTGELFF.

The rearrangement joins TRBV24-1 to TRBJ2-5; D gene ambiguous. V was cut by 7 bases and J by 0 bases, with 11 bases left in between. This CDR3 comprises 14 residues. Germline values: CDR1 KGHDR, CDR2 SFDVKD. CDR3 loop: CATRGWAHQETQYF. DNA for the CDR3: TGTGCCACCAGGGGCTGGGCCCACCAAGAGACCCAGTACTTC.

This clone was observed at least ten times. V is TRBV4-2 and J is TRBJ2-1; 14 positions match TRBD2. This CDR3 region has 17 residues. The germline gives CDR1 LGHNA, CDR2 YNFKEQ. The V and J ends lost 3 bases and 1 base, in that order; junction bases with no gene match: 2. CDR3 coding DNA: TGTGCCAGCAGCCAGGGGACTAGCGGGAGTTCCTACAATGAGCAGTTCTTC. Its translation is CASSQGTSGSSYNEQFF.

The rearrangement links TRBV2 to TRBJ2-7, with D perhaps matching TRBD2 (5 bases). Per germline, CDR1 SNHLY and CDR2 FYNNEI. V was pared by 6 bases and J by 3 bases, with 15 bases between. CDR3 length equals 14 residues. The CDR3 DNA sequence: TGTGCCAGCAGGAGGGTTAGTTCTGTCTACGAGCAGTACTTC. Translated, it gives CASRRVSSVYEQYF.

The sample holds one count of this clone. The chain has TRBV28 and TRBJ1-3, with no clear D. The CDR3 is made up of 15 amino acids. Looked up from germline, CDR1 is MDHEN and CDR2 is SYDVKM. Trimming stripped 8 bases from V and 1 base from J, with 15 bases between. The CDR3 loop reads CASLKSTPSGNTIYF. The CDR3 nucleotides read TGTGCCAGCCTAAAATCGACACCTTCTGGAAACACCATATATTTT. The variable domain in full, with the rest retrieved from reference TRBV28 and TRBJ1-3, is DVKVTQSSRYLVKRTGEKVFLECVQDMDHENMFWYRQDPGLGLRLIYFSYDVKMKEKGDIPEGYSVSREKKERFSLILESASTNQTSMYLCASLKSTPSGNTIYFGEGSWLTVV.

The rearrangement links TRBV6-5 to TRBJ2-7, with D perhaps TRBD1 (6 bases). Germline CDR1 is MNHEY and CDR2 is SVGAGI. V lost 2 bases, J lost 2 bases, and 10 bases lay in between. CDR3 length: 14 amino acids. The DNA for the CDR3 is TGTGCCAGCAGTTACGCACACAGGGCCTACGAGCAGTACTTC. Protein product: CASSYAHRAYEQYF.

Comment on this clone: At the DNA level, this CDR3 is encoded by other sequences in the same sample as well. This chain connects TRBV10-2 to TRBJ1-2; a possible D gene is TRBD1 (6 bases). Trimming pared 4 bases from V and 2 bases from J, leaving 8 bases between. Germline lookup yields CDR1 WSHSY and CDR2 SAAADI. The CDR3 has 13 amino acids. The DNA of the CDR3 is TGCGCCAGCAGTGGGACAGTGAACTATGGCTACACCTTC. This codes for CASSGTVNYGYTF.

The CDR3, as DNA: TGTGCCAGCAGTCCAATCGGACAGGCCCAAGAGACCCAGTACTTC. It yields the protein CASSPIGQAQETQYF. V and J are TRBV28 and TRBJ2-5, with 7 nucleotides matching TRBD1. V shed 5 bases, J shed 1 base, and the junction held 7 bases outside the gene matches. The CDR3 spans 15 residues. Per the germline V gene, CDR1 is MDHEN and CDR2 is SYDVKM. Full variable domain (missing parts from reference TRBV28 and TRBJ2-5): DVKVTQSSRYLVKRTGEKVFLECVQDMDHENMFWYRQDPGLGLRLIYFSYDVKMKEKGDIPEGYSVSREKKERFSLILESASTNQTSMYLCASSPIGQAQETQYFGPGTRLLVL.

The chain employs TRBV6-6 and TRBJ2-1; D ambiguous. CDR1 is MNHNY, CDR2 SVGAGI, per germline (reference sequence). The V end was cut by 5 bases, the J end by 9 bases, with 11 bases between. The CDR3 runs 12 residues. CDR3 nucleotides: TGTGCCAGCAGTCGGTCCCAATTTGAGCAGTTCTTC. Protein: CASSRSQFEQFF.

CDR3 region: CASSYHPVTGGETQYF. The CDR3 nucleotides are TGTGCCAGCAGTTACCACCCCGTTACAGGGGGAGAGACCCAGTACTTC. The genes are TRBV6-6 and TRBJ2-5; 8 bases map to TRBD1. CDR1 and CDR2 (germline): MNHNY, SVGAGI (reference sequence). Germline trimming cut 2 bases from V and 4 bases from J; bases unmatched to any gene: 9. The CDR3 length is 16 residues.

The chain couples TRBV6-6 to TRBJ2-1; tentative D call: TRBD2 (6 bases). Germline V gene data show CDR1 as MNHNY and CDR2 as SVGAGI (reference sequence). The CDR3 is made up of 15 amino acids. The V end was cut by 5 bases, the J end by 0 bases, with 11 bases between. The CDR3 protein is CASSSSGYSYNEQFF. In DNA form, the CDR3 reads TGTGCCAGCAGTAGTAGCGGATACTCCTACAATGAGCAGTTCTTC.

The chain joins TRBV30 to TRBJ2-1, with 11 positions matching TRBD2. The germline V gene has CDR1 GTSNPN and CDR2 SVGIG (reference sequence). The CDR3 runs to 16 residues. V trimming: 0 bases; J trimming: 8 bases; junction bases outside the gene matches: 9. The CDR3 DNA follows: TGTGCCTGGAGTGTAATGGGTAGCGGGAGGGCCCATGAGCAGTTCTTC. As protein: CAWSVMGSGRAHEQFF.

The sample holds a few counts of this clone. This sequence joins TRBV18 and TRBJ1-5, with D unresolved. The CDR3 has 13 residues. Trimming cost V 3 bases and J 5 bases, with 8 bases left between them. The germline gives CDR1 KGHSH, CDR2 LQKENI. CDR3 amino acids: CASSPMQDQPQHF. CDR3 nucleotides: TGTGCCAGCTCACCTATGCAGGATCAGCCCCAGCATTTT.

The chain combines TRBV3-1 (or the pseudogene TRBV3-2) with TRBJ1-5, with unresolved D. Germline-derived CDR1 and CDR2 are LGHDT and YNNKEL (reference sequence). The CDR3 consists of 14 residues. Trimming took off 1 base at V and 3 bases at J, with 7 bases between the two ends. The CDR3 bases are TGTGCCAGCAGCCAAGGGAGCCACAATCAGCCCCAGCATTTT. This translates into CASSQGSHNQPQHF.